This TCR beta chain is drawn from a study of CD8 T cells in ankylosing spondylitis. Overall study results and limits: Reportedly, matched ankylosing spondylitis synovial fluid was significantly enriched for disease-linked clones. Earlier literature documents some of the motif variants in reactive arthritis synovial fluid and blood. Made up of eight highly homologous variants, a TCR beta motif appeared characteristic of ankylosing spondylitis blood.

On this clonotype: Its antigen is unidentified. Its ends do not fully match the called genes, so a read error is possible.

This CDR3 contains 15 residues. Germline assignment: CDR1 SGDLS and CDR2 YYNGEE. In TCRdb, the 5' RACE reads were re-called with MiXCR into one record per CDR3 protein. The data show tens of thousands of distinct CDR3 sequences, with 2.5% to 3.5% seen just once and 2.5% to 3% held by the top ten. V is TRBV9 and J is TRBJ2-2, with D tentatively TRBD1 (6 bases). The receptor was derived from a male donor with ankylosing spondylitis or in good health (not recorded which). Sequenced material: blood, either unsorted or a sorted T cell fraction (not recorded which). The CDR3 protein is CAGSVEGVYTGELFF. In nucleotides, the CDR3 is TGTGCCGGCAGCGTAGAGGGGGTTTACACCGGGGAGCTGTTTTTT.